Below, 32 T cell receptor beta chains from the same sample are listed, as sequenced in a study of T cells in Graves' hyperthyroidism and ophthalmopathy. Using RNA transcripts as the source, TCR beta CDR3 regions were amplified. Using the HTBI primer set, a first-round RT-PCR was run on the TCR CDR3. Each CDR3 protein gets one entry after TCRdb re-called the multiplex PCR reads with MiXCR. The data show hundreds of thousands of distinct CDR3 sequences, 25% seen once. Sequenced: blood. These receptors originate from a man aged 45 to 65 with Graves' hyperthyroidism.

At least ten counts were recorded for this clonotype. CDR3 sequence: CASSYGWDYEQYF. CDR3 nucleotides: TGTGCCAGCAGTTATGGCTGGGACTACGAGCAGTACTTC. The gene calls are TRBV6-2 or TRBV6-3 and TRBJ2-7, with unresolved D. Germline CDR1 reads MNHEY; CDR2 reads SVGEGT. CDR3 size: 13 residues. V shed 3 bases and J shed 3 bases, with 9 bases lying between them.

This clonotype was observed at least ten times. V is TRBV2 and J is TRBJ2-1, with 10 bases identical to TRBD2. Looked up from germline, CDR1 is SNHLY and CDR2 is FYNNEI. Trimming at V came to 8 bases and at J to 2 bases, leaving 9 bases not matched to a gene. The CDR3 loop spans 16 amino acids. CDR3 DNA sequence: TGTGCCAGCGGTCGGAGCGGGAGGGCCACCTACAATGAGCAGTTCTTC. It encodes CASGRSGRATYNEQFF.

V and J are TRBV6-2 or TRBV6-3 and TRBJ2-5, with D possibly called TRBD1 or TRBD2 (5 bases each). The germline V gene encodes CDR1 MNHEY and CDR2 SVGEGT. V was clipped by 4 bases and J by 2 bases, with 17 bases between them. The CDR3 sequence is 16 residues long. DNA of the CDR3: TGTGCCAGCAGTTTGAGGGGTCCGGGACGGCAAGAGACCCAGTACTTC. Protein sequence: CASSLRGPGRQETQYF.

The J gene is TRBJ2-1, the V gene TRBV29-1; tentatively, D is TRBD1 or TRBD2 (5 bases each). CDR1 is SQVTM, CDR2 ANQGSEA, per germline. V was clipped by 7 bases and J by 5 bases, with 12 bases between them. The CDR3 length is 12 residues. This chain's CDR3 is CSAGTLDNEQFF. DNA for the CDR3: TGCAGCGCCGGGACCCTCGACAATGAGCAGTTCTTC.

This clonotype showed up just a few times. This chain joins TRBV20-1 and TRBJ2-1; 9 bases fit TRBD2. V was clipped by 6 bases and J by 7 bases; unmatched bases: 4. The CDR3 totals 12 residues. CDR1 and CDR2 from the germline V gene are DFQATT and SNEGSKA (reference sequence). Here the CDR3 DNA reads TGCAGTGCAAGCGGGGGGAGTAATGAGCAGTTCTTC. Translation gives CSASGGSNEQFF.

The chain employs TRBV20-1 and TRBJ2-5; TRBD2 is a possible D gene (5 bases). The V end was cut by 3 bases, the J end by 0 bases, with 17 bases between. This CDR3 is 16 amino acids long. The germline V gene has CDR1 DFQATT and CDR2 SNEGSKA (reference sequence). The CDR3 DNA reads TGCAGTGCTAGTTCTCACGGGGATCTGTACCAAGAGACCCAGTACTTC. This encodes CSASSHGDLYQETQYF.

V is TRBV19 and J is TRBJ2-7; possibly TRBD2 for D (5 bases). The CDR3 loop spans 14 amino acids. Germline V gene data show CDR1 as LNHDA and CDR2 as SQIVND (reference sequence). Trimming removed 3 bases at V and 2 bases at J, with 11 bases between. The DNA of the CDR3 is TGTGCCAGTAGTATCGGGGTCAGGACCTACGAGCAGTACTTC. It is translated as CASSIGVRTYEQYF. The variable domain in full, completed from reference TRBV19 and TRBJ2-7, reads DGGITQSPKYLFRKEGQNVTLSCEQNLNHDAMYWYRQDPGQGLRLIYYSQIVNDFQKGDIAEGYSVSREKKESFPLTVTSAQKNPTAFYLCASSIGVRTYEQYFGPGTRLTVT.

This clonotype was observed at least ten times. The genes are TRBV7-6 and TRBJ2-7; 9 nucleotides align to TRBD2. V trimming: 0 bases; J trimming: 6 bases; junction bases outside the gene matches: 3. The germline gives CDR1 SGHVS, CDR2 FNYEAQ. The CDR3 is 14 residues long. The CDR3 spells CASSLAVSGSEQYF. The CDR3 nucleotides read TGTGCCAGCAGCTTAGCGGTTAGCGGGAGCGAGCAGTACTTC.

This chain joins TRBV15 and TRBJ2-2; 8 nucleotides line up with TRBD2. The CDR3 has 18 residues. CDR1 and CDR2 from the germline V gene are LNHNV and YYDKDF (reference sequence). V lost 3 bases, J lost 1 base, and 10 bases stayed unmatched. This chain's CDR3 is CATSSPLRGAGNTGELFF. In nucleotides, the CDR3 is TGTGCCACCAGCAGCCCCCTGCGGGGGGCGGGGAACACCGGGGAGCTGTTTTTT.

This clonotype was counted many times. The V gene is TRBV28, the J gene TRBJ2-1; 14 nucleotides match TRBD2. Looked up from germline, CDR1 is MDHEN and CDR2 is SYDVKM. There are 21 residues in the CDR3. J gave up 3 bases and V 1 base, and 14 bases lay outside the gene matches. Written as DNA, the CDR3 is TGTGCCAGCAGTTTATCGGGGACTAGCGGGAGCAAGTCCCAGGGCTACAATGAGCAGTTCTTC. It yields the protein CASSLSGTSGSKSQGYNEQFF.

This clonotype showed up just a few times. The CDR3 DNA reads TGTGCCAGCAGCTTGAATGGGGGGATGAGCTATGGCTACACCTTC. This codes for CASSLNGGMSYGYTF. The rearrangement joins TRBV5-6 to TRBJ1-2; possibly TRBD1 for D (5 bases). Germline-derived CDR1 and CDR2 are SGHDT and YYEEEE. V shed 1 base and J shed 4 bases, with 14 bases lying between them. This CDR3 is built from 15 residues.

This clonotype was detected many times. This chain joins TRBV7-9 and TRBJ2-7, with D perhaps TRBD1 (6 bases). Trimming removed 8 bases at V and 3 bases at J, with 17 bases between. Per germline, CDR1 SEHNR and CDR2 FQNEAQ (reference sequence). The CDR3 consists of 14 residues. For the CDR3, the DNA is TGTGCCAGCCAAGGAACAGGGAACGTCTACGAGCAGTACTTC. It encodes CASQGTGNVYEQYF.

This clonotype was counted a few times. J is TRBJ1-4 and V is TRBV5-1; D is unclear. This CDR3 comprises 15 residues. CDR1 is SGHRS, CDR2 YFSETQ, per germline. V was shortened by 0 bases and J by 0 bases, with 6 bases between the two germline ends. The CDR3 loop reads CASSLAGTTNEKLFF. DNA for the CDR3: TGCGCCAGCAGCTTGGCCGGGACAACTAATGAAAAACTGTTTTTT.

The rearrangement links TRBV7-9 to TRBJ1-1; no clear D gene. Germline V gives CDR1 SEHNR, CDR2 FQNEAQ (reference sequence). The length of the CDR3 is 11 residues. Trimming took off 2 bases at V and 10 bases at J, with 8 bases between the two ends. CDR3 loop: CASSLKSAAFF. CDR3 DNA sequence: TGTGCCAGCAGCTTAAAATCTGCAGCTTTCTTT.

This clonotype was observed a handful of times. This clone may be a read error of a much larger clone one base away. The V gene is TRBV7-2, the J gene TRBJ2-7; TRBD1 is a possible D gene (6 bases). V was cut by 5 bases and J by 4 bases, with 18 bases left in between. This CDR3 comprises 15 residues. Germline CDR1 reads SGHTA; CDR2 reads FQGNSA. The CDR3 here is CASSQASSRGYEQYF. The CDR3, as DNA: TGTGCCAGCAGCCAAGCCTCTAGCAGGGGTTACGAGCAGTACTTC.

The chain employs TRBV9 and TRBJ2-1; D is uncertain. V shed 0 bases and J shed 3 bases, with 10 bases lying between them. CDR3 length equals 15 residues. In germline, CDR1 is SGDLS, CDR2 YYNGEE. The chain's CDR3 is CASSVVSSLYNEQFF. The DNA for the CDR3 is TGTGCCAGCAGCGTAGTGTCTTCCCTCTACAATGAGCAGTTCTTC. Using reference TRBV9 and TRBJ2-1 for the parts outside the CDR3, the full variable domain is DSGVTQTPKHLITATGQRVTLRCSPRSGDLSVYWYQQSLDQGLQFLIQYYNGEERAKGNILERFSAQQFPDLHSELNLSSLELGDSALYFCASSVVSSLYNEQFFGPGTRLTVL.

This rearrangement joins TRBV7-2 to TRBJ2-7; no clear D. The V gene lost 6 bases and the J gene lost 7 bases, with 16 bases spanning the gap. Germline V gene sequence: CDR1 SGHTA, CDR2 FQGNSA. The CDR3 sequence is 13 residues long. The CDR3 sequence is CASSPPQTLEQYF. CDR3 bases: TGTGCCAGCAGTCCCCCCCAGACTCTTGAGCAGTACTTC.

The chain recombines TRBV3-1 with TRBJ1-3, with no clear D. The germline CDR1 and CDR2 sequences are LGHDT and YNNKEL (reference sequence). The CDR3 covers 11 residues. Deletions cut 3 bases from V and 7 bases from J, with 4 bases between. CDR3 protein: CASSHGNTIYF. CDR3 nucleotides: TGTGCCAGCAGCCATGGTAACACCATATATTTT. Filled out from reference TRBV3-1 and TRBJ1-3, the complete variable domain reads DTAVSQTPKYLVTQMGNDKSIKCEQNLGHDTMYWYKQDSKKFLKIMFSYNNKELIINETVPNRFSPKSPDKAHLNLHINSLELGDSAVYFCASSHGNTIYFGEGSWLTVV.

This sequence joins TRBV14 and TRBJ2-7; TRBD2 matches 9 bases. Germline CDR1 reads SGHDN; CDR2 reads FVKESK. The CDR3 contains 15 residues. The junction had 6 bases not matched to a gene; V was cut back by 4 bases and J by 2 bases. The CDR3, as DNA: TGTGCCAGCAGCCCCCATAGCGGGAGAGCCTACGAGCAGTACTTC. Protein product: CASSPHSGRAYEQYF.

The chain has TRBV27 and TRBJ1-1; perhaps TRBD1 as D (5 bases). CDR1 and CDR2 from the germline V gene are MNHEY and SMNVEV (reference sequence). The CDR3 spans 13 residues. Trimming took 5 bases from V and 6 from J, leaving 13 bases between them. The CDR3 protein is CASSTGAVSEAFF. DNA for the CDR3: TGTGCCAGCAGTACCGGGGCCGTATCTGAAGCTTTCTTT.

V usage is TRBV2 and J usage is TRBJ1-1; TRBD1 aligns across 7 bases. This CDR3 is 13 amino acids long. With V trimmed by 11 bases and J by 1 base, 7 bases remained unmatched. Germline V lookup: CDR1 SNHLY, CDR2 FYNNEI. The CDR3 spells CAGRDRQNTEAFF. As DNA, the CDR3 is TGTGCCGGACGGGACAGACAGAACACTGAAGCTTTCTTT.

A remark on this clonotype: Just one base apart from a much larger clone, this may be a read error. The CDR3 is CASSLGTSSNEQFF. CDR3 in DNA: TGTGCCAGCAGCCTAGGGACTAGCTCCAATGAGCAGTTCTTC. The rearrangement joins TRBV7-9 to TRBJ2-7, with TRBD2 matching over 9 bases. TRBJ2-1 explains the end of the DNA better; the J call may be wrong. Germline V gene data show CDR1 as SEHNR and CDR2 as FQNEAQ (reference sequence). CDR3 length: 14 amino acids.

The J gene is TRBJ2-3, the V gene TRBV9; D is tentatively TRBD1 or TRBD2 (6 bases each). Trimming removed 1 base from V and 2 bases from J, with 11 bases in between. The CDR3 sequence is 15 residues long. Germline CDR1 and CDR2: SGDLS and YYNGEE. As DNA, the CDR3 is TGTGCCAGCAGCGTAAAAGGGGGGAACACAGATACGCAGTATTTT. Encoded protein: CASSVKGGNTDTQYF. Full variable domain (missing parts from reference TRBV9 and TRBJ2-3): DSGVTQTPKHLITATGQRVTLRCSPRSGDLSVYWYQQSLDQGLQFLIQYYNGEERAKGNILERFSAQQFPDLHSELNLSSLELGDSALYFCASSVKGGNTDTQYFGPGTRLTVL.

In its sample, this clonotype was seen a few times. The chain links TRBV10-2 to TRBJ2-5, with TRBD2 matching over 8 bases. The V gene's germline CDR1 is WSHSY and CDR2 SAAADI. The CDR3 spans 14 residues. Trimming cost V 8 bases and J 3 bases; bases outside gene matches: 8. This chain's CDR3 is CASWDLAGEETQYF. CDR3 in DNA: TGCGCCAGCTGGGACCTAGCGGGCGAAGAGACCCAGTACTTC.

The rearrangement joins TRBV27 to TRBJ2-2, with D perhaps matching TRBD2 (5 bases). Germline-derived CDR1 and CDR2 are MNHEY and SMNVEV (reference sequence). Trimming removed 6 bases at V and 7 bases at J, with 12 bases between. CDR3 length: 13 amino acids. DNA for the CDR3: TGTGCCAGCAGGCAGACTATGGTCGGGGAGCTGTTTTTT. Translated: CASRQTMVGELFF.

The J gene is TRBJ1-3, the V gene TRBV7-2, with TRBD1 as a possible D gene (5 bases). Germline V lookup: CDR1 SGHTA, CDR2 FQGNSA. Trimming removed 5 bases from V and 2 bases from J, with 10 bases in between. This CDR3 is 14 amino acids long. CDR3 in amino acids: CASSPTVTGNTIYF. As DNA, the CDR3 is TGTGCCAGCAGCCCGACAGTAACTGGAAACACCATATATTTT.

This clonotype turned up a few times. CDR3 bases: TGTGCCAGCACCAACTCGGGGGGCAATTCACCCCTCCACTTT. Protein: CASTNSGGNSPLHF. The V and J genes are TRBV11-3 and TRBJ1-6, with D possibly TRBD1 on 6 matching bases. Trimming pared 7 bases from V and 7 bases from J, leaving 14 bases between. Germline V gene data show CDR1 as SGHNT and CDR2 as YENEEA. The CDR3 spans 14 residues.

This clonotype was counted at least ten times. The chain has TRBV2 and TRBJ1-1, with D uncertain. The germline V gene has CDR1 SNHLY and CDR2 FYNNEI. Trimming took 1 base from V and 0 from J, leaving 3 bases between them. This CDR3 has 13 residues. The CDR3 sequence: CASSEGMNTEAFF. Written as DNA, the CDR3 is TGTGCCAGCAGTGAAGGCATGAACACTGAAGCTTTCTTT.

The sample holds many counts of this clonotype. The chain links TRBV12-3 or TRBV12-4 to TRBJ2-1, with a weak D call TRBD1 (6 bases). V dropped 8 bases and J dropped 7 bases, with 12 bases sitting between them. The CDR3 runs to 12 residues. CDR3 in amino acids: CASATGPNEQFF. CDR3 nucleotide sequence: TGTGCCAGCGCGACAGGCCCAAATGAGCAGTTCTTC.

This clonotype appeared many times. V and J are TRBV3-1 and TRBJ2-7, with 9 bases lining up with TRBD1. Trimming removed 1 base from V and 0 bases from J; junction bases left unmatched: 4. The CDR3 extends over 16 amino acids. In germline, CDR1 is LGHDT, CDR2 YNNKEL (reference sequence). The CDR3 protein is CASSQGQGVNSYEQYF. CDR3 DNA sequence: TGTGCCAGCAGCCAAGGACAGGGGGTCAACTCCTACGAGCAGTACTTC.

This rearrangement joins TRBV11-3 to TRBJ1-4; possible D gene TRBD1, 6 bases. This CDR3 contains 15 residues. Trimming removed 5 bases at V and 4 bases at J, with 14 bases between. Germline V gene lookup returns CDR1 SGHNT and CDR2 YENEEA. This CDR3 reads CASSPTGGGNEKLFF. DNA for the CDR3: TGTGCCAGCAGCCCTACAGGAGGGGGTAATGAAAAACTGTTTTTT.

The chain recombines TRBV29-1 with TRBJ2-7, with a tentative D call TRBD1 (6 bases). V was shortened by 7 bases and J by 0 bases, with 16 bases between the two germline ends. The germline gives CDR1 SQVTM, CDR2 ANQGSEA. The CDR3 extends over 14 amino acids. CDR3 amino acids: CSAKVDRNSYEQYF. DNA of the CDR3: TGCAGCGCCAAGGTCGACAGGAACTCCTACGAGCAGTACTTC.